This TCR beta chain came from a study of shared clonotypes between healthy human individuals. General study points: Non-shared clonotypes showed lower generation probabilities than clonotypes common to all four donors.

Germline V gene data show CDR1 as SGHRS and CDR2 as YFSETQ. The length of the CDR3 is 16 residues. V was shortened by 4 bases and J by 0 bases, with 17 bases between the two germline ends. As to this clone: What it recognizes is unknown.

Generated by immunoSEQ multiplex PCR, the TCRdb table keeps only in-frame clones and is missing some. Of about 600,000 clones listed, more than 95% are singletons. The sequencing input was naive CD4+ T cells sorted from blood. Indicated subset: CD45RA+ positively selected. The rearrangement uses TRBV5-1 and TRBJ2-7; TRBD1 or TRBD2 may be the D gene (5 bases each). The sequence was obtained from a woman between 25 and 40 years old in good health. The CDR3: CASSLGVRGTSYEQYF. DNA for the CDR3: TGCGCCAGCAGCCTAGGGGTTCGGGGAACCTCCTACGAGCAGTACTTC.